Sequencing of this T cell receptor (beta chain) was carried out in a study of metastatic and nonmetastatic thyroid tumors. Study-wide context: Malignant and benign thyroid patients had repertoires compared in peripheral blood and tumor or nodule tissue. General study results and limits: Significantly greater TCR beta diversity was reportedly found in malignant thyroid tumors than in benign nodules (in blood and tumor).

Germline V gives CDR1 SGDLS, CDR2 YYNGEE. The CDR3 runs 12 residues. V lost 7 bases and J lost 3, with 11 bases in between. Not a single patient had been given any form of treatment at any point before undergoing thyroid surgery. Per the study methods: The distant-metastasis classifier for papillary thyroid cancer was built from CDR3 differences across clinicopathological groups. MiXCR reprocessed the PCR reads for TCRdb. TCRdb, not the original authors, processed these V and J calls. The sample shows 25,000 to 30,000 clones, under 25% of them seen only once. This clone turned up a few times. Its antigen is unidentified.

V gene TRBV9 combines with J gene TRBJ2-7, with D tentatively TRBD2 (5 bases). The sample consisted of blood. The TCR originated in a female donor with papillary thyroid cancer or a benign thyroid nodule (not recorded which). Some clones in this sample may be carry-over from other donors' samples. CDR3 DNA: TGTGCCAGCTCTGACGGGAACTACGAGCAGTACTTC. Protein sequence: CASSDGNYEQYF.